These 18 T cell receptor beta chains were sequenced from one sample in a study of T-cell reconstitution after alpha-beta-depleted transplantation in children. Library preparation (for TCRbeta) was performed with unique molecular identifiers. TCRdb redid the calling of the PCR reads with MiXCR, one entry per CDR3 protein. The sample shows approximately 650,000 distinct CDR3 sequences, about an eighth of them seen only once. The specimen was PBMCs, collected before TCRalphabeta/CD19-depleted stem cell transplant. The receptors here all came from a girl aged 2 to 9 with congenital amegakaryocytic thrombocytopenia, due to receive a stem cell transplant.

As regards this clonotype: A much larger clone differs by one base, so this may be a read error. CDR3 sequence: CAVSDIVRGPQHF. The CDR3 nucleotides read TGTGCCGTCAGTGACATCGTACGTGGGCCCCAGCATTTT. This sequence joins TRBV10-3 and TRBJ1-5, with D unclear. The CDR3 covers 13 residues. Germline V CDR1 and CDR2: ENHRY, SYGVKD.

This clonotype has more than one count but fewer than ten. The rearrangement joins TRBV20-1 to TRBJ2-1, with 11 bases matching TRBD2. CDR1 DFQATT and CDR2 SNEGSKA come from the germline V gene (reference sequence). The J segment lost 10 bases and the V segment lost 3 bases, leaving 11 bases of the junction unmatched. CDR3 size: 15 residues. The CDR3 protein is CSASKPGTSGREQFF. CDR3 bases: TGCAGTGCTAGTAAACCCGGGACTAGCGGACGGGAGCAGTTCTTC.

In its sample, this clonotype was seen once. No conserved phenylalanine or tryptophan is present at the end of the CDR3, so a read error is the likely explanation. This chain connects TRBV18 to TRBJ2-1; 8 bases are shared with TRBD2. After removal of 2 bases from V and 5 bases from J, the junction contained 8 bases not matched to a gene. CDR1 is KGHSH, CDR2 LQKENI, per germline. The CDR3 contains 16 residues. Written as DNA, the CDR3 is TGTGCCAGCTCACCAAACCGGGAGGGCCGAAACAATGAGCAGTTCTTG. Amino acids: CASSPNREGRNNEQFL.

With regard to this clonotype: This may come from a read error, since a much larger clone is one base off. CDR3 loop: CSARETFLSEPYF. The CDR3 nucleotides are TGCAGTGCTAGAGAGACCTTTCTATCGGAGCCGTACTTC. This chain uses TRBV20-1 with TRBJ2-7; D is unresolved. This CDR3 is 13 amino acids long. The V gene's germline CDR1 is DFQATT and CDR2 SNEGSKA (reference sequence).

A few counts support this clonotype. This chain links TRBV20-1 with TRBJ1-1; D is possibly TRBD1 (6 bases). Per germline, CDR1 DFQATT and CDR2 SNEGSKA (reference sequence). Trimming removed 0 bases at V and 5 bases at J, with 13 bases between. This CDR3 comprises 14 residues. The CDR3, as DNA: TGCAGTGCTAGAGAGGGGGGGCTGGGGACTGAAGCTTTCTTT. As protein: CSAREGGLGTEAFF.

This clonotype appeared a few times. V usage is TRBV5-1 and J usage is TRBJ2-5; tentative D call: TRBD1 (6 bases). Germline V CDR1 and CDR2: SGHRS, YFSETQ. The V gene lost 4 bases and the J gene lost 3 bases, with 10 bases spanning the gap. This CDR3 region has 13 residues. Here the CDR3 reads CASSDGQKETQYF. CDR3 sequence (DNA): TGCGCCAGCAGCGACGGACAGAAAGAGACCCAGTACTTC.

For this clonotype: One junction end disagrees with the germline gene, perhaps due to a read error. The CDR3 spells CSVDNNEQLF. In DNA, the CDR3 is TGCAGCGTCGACAACAATGAGCAGCTCTTC. V gene TRBV29-1 combines with J gene TRBJ2-1; the D is unclear. The CDR3 sequence is 10 residues long. In germline, CDR1 is SQVTM, CDR2 ANQGSEA.

The chain recombines TRBV5-1 with TRBJ2-5; unclear D gene. V lost 2 bases and J 10 bases, leaving 18 bases between the germline ends. In germline, CDR1 is SGHRS, CDR2 YFSETQ. This CDR3 is 14 amino acids long. Here the CDR3 reads CASSLGVSQKSQYF. In nucleotides, the CDR3 is TGCGCCAGCAGCTTAGGAGTAAGCCAAAAGAGCCAGTACTTC.

This clonotype showed up just once. It may be a read error: a sequence one base away is much more abundant. The gene calls are TRBV12-3 or TRBV12-4 and TRBJ1-1, with D perhaps TRBD1 (6 bases). This CDR3 has 17 residues. The CDR3 DNA follows: TGTGTCAGCAGTTTGGGTCAGGGGAGGTTTCTGAACACTGAAGCTTTCTTT. Translating gives CVSSLGQGRFLNTEAFF.

There are a few counts of this clonotype. This chain links TRBV7-9 with TRBJ2-5; 9 bases map to TRBD2. The V and J ends lost 5 bases and 1 base, in that order; junction bases with no gene match: 8. The CDR3 has 16 residues. The germline CDR1 and CDR2 sequences are SEHNR and FQNEAQ (reference sequence). CDR3 in amino acids: CASSLVLREGQETQYF. For the CDR3, the DNA is TGTGCCAGCAGCCTAGTTTTGCGGGAGGGCCAAGAGACCCAGTACTTC.

This clonotype occurred a few times. The V gene is TRBV20-1, the J gene TRBJ2-1; D gene unclear. The CDR3 contains 10 residues. Trimming cost V 5 bases and J 8 bases, with 7 bases left between them. Germline CDR1 DFQATT, CDR2 SNEGSKA (reference sequence). CDR3 amino acids: CSAVGYEQFF. The CDR3 coding sequence is TGCAGTGCTGTAGGTTATGAGCAGTTCTTC.

This clonotype came up many times. The rearrangement uses TRBV7-2 and TRBJ2-1; 12 bases map to TRBD2. There are 16 residues in the CDR3. V lost 3 bases to trimming and J lost 9 bases; unmatched junction nucleotides: 9. In germline, CDR1 is SGHTA, CDR2 FQGNSA. CDR3 nucleotides: TGTGCCAGCAGCTTTCCTAGCGGGAGGGCCGGTGCTGAGCAGTTCTTC. Translating it yields CASSFPSGRAGAEQFF.

The chain's CDR3 is CASSLYPDVDEQFF. In DNA form, the CDR3 reads TGCGCCAGCAGCTTGTATCCCGACGTGGATGAGCAGTTCTTC. The chain couples TRBV5-1 to TRBJ2-1; D is ambiguous. Between the trimmed V and J ends, which lost 1 base and 8 bases, there was a span of 13 bases. Per germline, CDR1 SGHRS and CDR2 YFSETQ. The CDR3 covers 14 residues. The full variable domain, with the rest looked up from reference TRBV5-1 and TRBJ2-1, is KAGVTQTPRYLIKTRGQQVTLSCSPISGHRSVSWYQQTPGQGLQFLFEYFSETQRNKGNFPGRFSGRQFSNSRSEMNVSTLELGDSALYLCASSLYPDVDEQFFGPGTRLTVL.

This clonotype has a count of ten or more. The rearrangement links TRBV7-9 to TRBJ1-2, with D possibly being TRBD1 (6 bases). The CDR3 spans 15 residues. The V end lost 4 bases, the J end lost 0 bases, and 12 bases lay between the germline ends. Germline CDR1 is SEHNR and CDR2 is FQNEAQ (reference sequence). The CDR3 reads CASSSSDRANYGYTF. DNA for the CDR3: TGTGCCAGCAGCTCCTCGGACAGAGCTAACTATGGCTACACCTTC.

This clonotype has a count of ten or more. J is TRBJ2-3 and V is TRBV12-3 or TRBV12-4; D is unresolved. This CDR3 has 17 residues. V lost 6 bases to trimming and J lost 6 bases, with 25 bases between them. CDR3 protein: CASRLGLDLLIRDTQYF. In DNA, the CDR3 is TGTGCCAGCAGACTCGGGCTCGACCTCTTGATACGGGATACGCAGTATTTT.

This clonotype was picked up a small number of times. The chain carries TRBV28 and TRBJ1-5; tentative D call: TRBD1 (6 bases). In germline, CDR1 is MDHEN, CDR2 SYDVKM. V was clipped by 10 bases and J by 0 bases, with 22 bases between them. The CDR3 is 17 amino acids. CDR3 nucleotide sequence: TGTGCCACACAAACGACCCCGACAGGTTATAGCAATCAGCCCCAGCATTTT. Translating it yields CATQTTPTGYSNQPQHF.

This clonotype was seen many times. This chain connects TRBV2 to TRBJ1-1; D gene unclear. The CDR3 spans 13 residues. Trimming pared 11 bases from V and 3 bases from J, leaving 16 bases between. Germline CDR1 and CDR2: SNHLY and FYNNEI. As DNA, the CDR3 is TGTGCCGTCGCCGGGCTAACGGACACTGAAGCTTTCTTT. This gives the protein CAVAGLTDTEAFF.

The chain uses TRBV20-1 and TRBJ2-7; 8 nucleotides line up with TRBD1. With V trimmed by 3 bases and J by 6 bases, 7 bases remained unmatched. This CDR3 has 13 residues. Looked up from germline, CDR1 is DFQATT and CDR2 is SNEGSKA (reference sequence). CDR3 amino acids: CSARDRVVGEQYF. CDR3 nucleotides: TGCAGTGCTAGGGACAGGGTTGTTGGCGAGCAGTACTTC.